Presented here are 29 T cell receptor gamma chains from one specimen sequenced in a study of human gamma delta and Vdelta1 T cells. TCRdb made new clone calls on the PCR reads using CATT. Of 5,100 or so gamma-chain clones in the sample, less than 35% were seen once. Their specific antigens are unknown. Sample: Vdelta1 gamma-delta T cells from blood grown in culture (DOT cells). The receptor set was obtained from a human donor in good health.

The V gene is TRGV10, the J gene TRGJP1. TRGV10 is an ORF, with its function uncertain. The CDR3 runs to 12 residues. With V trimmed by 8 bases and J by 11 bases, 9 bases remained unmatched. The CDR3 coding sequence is TGTGCTGCGTGGGATTTAAAGTGGTTCAAGATATTT. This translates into CAAWDLKWFKIF.

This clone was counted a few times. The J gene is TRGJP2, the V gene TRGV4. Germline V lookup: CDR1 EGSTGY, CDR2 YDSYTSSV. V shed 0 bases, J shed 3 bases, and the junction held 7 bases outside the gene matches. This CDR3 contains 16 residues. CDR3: CATWDGIRGSDWIKTF. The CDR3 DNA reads TGTGCCACCTGGGATGGGATAAGAGGTAGTGATTGGATCAAGACGTTT.

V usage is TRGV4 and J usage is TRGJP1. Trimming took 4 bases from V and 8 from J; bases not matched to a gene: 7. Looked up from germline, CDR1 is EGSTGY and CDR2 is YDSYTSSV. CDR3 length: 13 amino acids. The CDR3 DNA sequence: TGTGCCACCTGGGACGCCGAGGGTTGGTTCAAGATATTT. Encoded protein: CATWDAEGWFKIF.

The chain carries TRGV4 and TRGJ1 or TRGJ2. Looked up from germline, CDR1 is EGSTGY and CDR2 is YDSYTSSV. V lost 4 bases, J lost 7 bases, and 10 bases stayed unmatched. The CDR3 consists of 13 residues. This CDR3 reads CATWDGTPYKKLF. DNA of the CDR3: TGTGCCACCTGGGACGGGACCCCGTATAAGAAACTCTTT.

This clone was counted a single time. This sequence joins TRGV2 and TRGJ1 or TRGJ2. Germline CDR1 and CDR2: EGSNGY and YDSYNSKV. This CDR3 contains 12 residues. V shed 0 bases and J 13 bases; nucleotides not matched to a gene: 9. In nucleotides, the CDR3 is TGTGCCACCTGGGACGGGCGGGGTAGCAAACTCTTT. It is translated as CATWDGRGSKLF.

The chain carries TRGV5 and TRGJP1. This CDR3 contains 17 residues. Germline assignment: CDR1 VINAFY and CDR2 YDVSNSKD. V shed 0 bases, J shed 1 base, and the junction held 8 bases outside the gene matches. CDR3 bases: TGTGCCACCTGGGACAGGCCGGAGACTACCACTGGTTGGTTCAAGATATTT. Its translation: CATWDRPETTTGWFKIF.

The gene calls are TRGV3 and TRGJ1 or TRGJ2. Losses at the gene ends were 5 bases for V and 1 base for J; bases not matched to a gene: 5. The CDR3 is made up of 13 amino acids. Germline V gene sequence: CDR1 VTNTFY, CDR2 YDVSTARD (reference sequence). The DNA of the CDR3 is TGTGCCACCTGGGCCTTTAATTATTATAAGAAACTCTTT. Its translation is CATWAFNYYKKLF.

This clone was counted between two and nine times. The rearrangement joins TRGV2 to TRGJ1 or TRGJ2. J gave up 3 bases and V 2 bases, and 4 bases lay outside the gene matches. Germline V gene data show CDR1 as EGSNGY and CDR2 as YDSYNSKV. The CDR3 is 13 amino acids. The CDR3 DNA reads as TGTGCCACCTGGGACGAATTTTATTATAAGAAACTCTTT. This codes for CATWDEFYYKKLF.

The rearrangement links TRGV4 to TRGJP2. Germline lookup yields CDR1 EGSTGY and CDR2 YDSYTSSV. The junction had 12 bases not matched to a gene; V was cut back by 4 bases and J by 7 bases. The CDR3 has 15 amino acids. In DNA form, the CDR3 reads TGTGCCACCTGGGACGGGCTCGGGTATGATTGGATCAAGACGTTT. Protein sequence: CATWDGLGYDWIKTF.

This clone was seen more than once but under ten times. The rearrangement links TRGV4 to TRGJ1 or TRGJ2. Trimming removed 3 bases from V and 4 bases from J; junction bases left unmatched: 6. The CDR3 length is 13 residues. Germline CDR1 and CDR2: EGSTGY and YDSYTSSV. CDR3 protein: CATWDRHYYKKLF. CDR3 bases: TGTGCCACCTGGGATCGTCACTATTATAAGAAACTCTTT.

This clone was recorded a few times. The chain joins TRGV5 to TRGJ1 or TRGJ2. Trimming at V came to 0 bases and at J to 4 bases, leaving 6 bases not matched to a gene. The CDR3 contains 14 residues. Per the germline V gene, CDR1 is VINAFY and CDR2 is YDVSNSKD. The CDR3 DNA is TGTGCCACCTGGGACAGGCGGCACTATTATAAGAAACTCTTT. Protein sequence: CATWDRRHYYKKLF.

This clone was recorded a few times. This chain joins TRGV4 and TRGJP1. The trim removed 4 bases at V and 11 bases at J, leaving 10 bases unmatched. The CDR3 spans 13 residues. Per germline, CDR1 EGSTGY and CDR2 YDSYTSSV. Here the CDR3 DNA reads TGTGCCACCTGGGACGGGCACGGCTGGTTCAAGATATTT. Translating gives CATWDGHGWFKIF.

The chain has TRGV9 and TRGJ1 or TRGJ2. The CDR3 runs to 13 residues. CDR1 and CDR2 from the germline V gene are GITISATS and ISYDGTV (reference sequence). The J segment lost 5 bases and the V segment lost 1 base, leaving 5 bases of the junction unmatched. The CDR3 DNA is TGTGCCTTGTGGGAGGTACTTCATTATAAGAAACTCTTT. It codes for CALWEVLHYKKLF.

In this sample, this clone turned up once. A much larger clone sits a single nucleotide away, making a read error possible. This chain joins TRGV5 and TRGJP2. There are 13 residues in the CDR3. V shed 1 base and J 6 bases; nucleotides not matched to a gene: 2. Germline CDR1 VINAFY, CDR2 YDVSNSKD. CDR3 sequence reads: CATWDSGDWIKTF. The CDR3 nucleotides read TGTGCCACCTGGGACAGTGGTGATTGGATCAAGACGTTT.

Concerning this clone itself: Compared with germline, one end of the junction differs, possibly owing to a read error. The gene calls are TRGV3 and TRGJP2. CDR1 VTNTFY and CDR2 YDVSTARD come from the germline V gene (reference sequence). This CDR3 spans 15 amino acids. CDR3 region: CATWDGRRSEWIKTF. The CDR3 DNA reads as TGTGCCACCTGGGACGGACGACGTAGTGAATGGATCAAGACGTTT.

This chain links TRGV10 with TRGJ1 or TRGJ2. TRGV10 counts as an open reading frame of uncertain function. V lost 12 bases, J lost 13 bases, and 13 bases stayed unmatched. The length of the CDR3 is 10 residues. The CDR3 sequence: CAAMDKSKLF. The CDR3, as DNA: TGTGCTGCCATGGATAAGTCTAAACTCTTT.

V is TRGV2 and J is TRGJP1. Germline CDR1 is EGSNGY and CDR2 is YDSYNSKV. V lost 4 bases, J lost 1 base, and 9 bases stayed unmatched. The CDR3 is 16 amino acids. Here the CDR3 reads CATWEPACTTGWFKIF. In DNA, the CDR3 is TGTGCCACCTGGGAGCCCGCGTGTACCACTGGTTGGTTCAAGATATTT.

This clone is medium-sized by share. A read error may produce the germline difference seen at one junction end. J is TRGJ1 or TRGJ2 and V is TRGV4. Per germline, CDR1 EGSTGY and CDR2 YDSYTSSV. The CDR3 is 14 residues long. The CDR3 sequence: CATWDAPDYFKKLF. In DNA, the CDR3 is TGTGCCACCTGGGATGCTCCGGATTATTTTAAGAAACTCTTT.

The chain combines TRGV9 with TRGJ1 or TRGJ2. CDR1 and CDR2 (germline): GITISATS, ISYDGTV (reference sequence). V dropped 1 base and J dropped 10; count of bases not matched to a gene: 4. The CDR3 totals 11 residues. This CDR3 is CALWEVTKKLF. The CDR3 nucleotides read TGTGCCTTGTGGGAGGTTACAAAGAAACTCTTT.

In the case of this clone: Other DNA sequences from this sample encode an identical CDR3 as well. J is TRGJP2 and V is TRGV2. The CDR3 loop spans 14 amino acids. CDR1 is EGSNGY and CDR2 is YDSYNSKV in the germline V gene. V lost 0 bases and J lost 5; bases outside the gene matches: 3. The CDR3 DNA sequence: TGTGCCACCTGGGACGGGCCGAGTGATTGGATCAAGACGTTT. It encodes CATWDGPSDWIKTF.

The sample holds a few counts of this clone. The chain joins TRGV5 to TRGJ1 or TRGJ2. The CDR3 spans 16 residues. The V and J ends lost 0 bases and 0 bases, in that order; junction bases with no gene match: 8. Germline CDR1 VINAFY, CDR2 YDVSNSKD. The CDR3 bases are TGTGCCACCTGGGACAGGCTTCCTTTGAATTATTATAAGAAACTCTTT. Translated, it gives CATWDRLPLNYYKKLF.

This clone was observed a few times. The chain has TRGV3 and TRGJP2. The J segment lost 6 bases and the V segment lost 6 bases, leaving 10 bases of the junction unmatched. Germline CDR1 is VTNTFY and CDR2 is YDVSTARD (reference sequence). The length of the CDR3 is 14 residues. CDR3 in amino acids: CATWHIFCDWIKTF. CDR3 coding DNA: TGTGCCACCTGGCATATTTTCTGTGATTGGATCAAGACGTTT.

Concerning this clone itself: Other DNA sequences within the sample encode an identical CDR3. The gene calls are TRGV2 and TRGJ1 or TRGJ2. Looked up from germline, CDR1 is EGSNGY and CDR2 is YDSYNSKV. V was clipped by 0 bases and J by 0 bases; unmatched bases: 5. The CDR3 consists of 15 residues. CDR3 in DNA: TGTGCCACCTGGGACGGGCTGTCGAATTATTATAAGAAACTCTTT. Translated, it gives CATWDGLSNYYKKLF.

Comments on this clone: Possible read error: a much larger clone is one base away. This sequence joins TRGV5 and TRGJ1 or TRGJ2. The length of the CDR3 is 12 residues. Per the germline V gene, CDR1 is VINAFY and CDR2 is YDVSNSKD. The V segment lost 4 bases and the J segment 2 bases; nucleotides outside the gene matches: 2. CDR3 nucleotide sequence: TGTGCCACCTGGGAGTATTATTATAAGAAACTCTTT. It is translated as CATWEYYYKKLF.

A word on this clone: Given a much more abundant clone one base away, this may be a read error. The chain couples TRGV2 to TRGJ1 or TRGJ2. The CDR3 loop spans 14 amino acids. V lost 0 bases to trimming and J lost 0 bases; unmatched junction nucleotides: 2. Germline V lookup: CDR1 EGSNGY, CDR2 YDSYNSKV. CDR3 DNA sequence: TGTGCCACCTGGGACGGGATGAATTATTATAAGAAACTCTTT. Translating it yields CATWDGMNYYKKLF.

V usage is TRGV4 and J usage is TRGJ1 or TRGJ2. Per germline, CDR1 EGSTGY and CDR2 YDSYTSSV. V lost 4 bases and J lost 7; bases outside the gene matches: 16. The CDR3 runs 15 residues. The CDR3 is CATWDGPSKGYKKLF. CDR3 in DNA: TGTGCCACCTGGGACGGGCCGAGTAAGGGATATAAGAAACTCTTT.

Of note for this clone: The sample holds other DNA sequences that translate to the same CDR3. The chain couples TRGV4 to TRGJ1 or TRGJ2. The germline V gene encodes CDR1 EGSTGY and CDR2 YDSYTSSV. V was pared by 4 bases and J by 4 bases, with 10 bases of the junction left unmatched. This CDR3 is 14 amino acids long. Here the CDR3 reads CATWDGLGYYKKLF. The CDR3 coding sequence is TGTGCCACCTGGGACGGGCTGGGATATTATAAGAAACTCTTT.

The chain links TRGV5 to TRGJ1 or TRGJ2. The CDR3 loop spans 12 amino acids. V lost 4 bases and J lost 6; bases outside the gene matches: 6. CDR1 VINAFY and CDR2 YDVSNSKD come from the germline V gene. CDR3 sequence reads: CATWDGAYKKLF. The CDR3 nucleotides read TGTGCCACCTGGGATGGCGCTTATAAGAAACTCTTT.

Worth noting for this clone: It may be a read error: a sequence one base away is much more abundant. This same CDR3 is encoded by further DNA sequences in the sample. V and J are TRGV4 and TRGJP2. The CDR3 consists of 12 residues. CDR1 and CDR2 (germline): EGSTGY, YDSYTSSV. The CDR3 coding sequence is TGTGCCACCTGGGATGTGGGTTGGATCAAGACGTTC. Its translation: CATWDVGWIKTF.